The 19 T cell receptor beta chains below all came from one sample that was sequenced in a study of Graves' ophthalmopathy and Graves' hyperthyroidism (dated by TCRdb to between 2017 and 2018). The sample was run on an Illumina HiSeq 2000. For repertoire sequencing, TCR beta CDR3 regions were amplified from RNA transcripts. A first-round RT-PCR used HTBI primers with the Qiagen OneStep RT-PCR kit, followed by a second-round multiplex PCR, size selection and purification. TCRdb cleaned the public reads at Q25 with fastp, built clones with MiXCR and kept in-frame beta chains. Duplicate CDR3 protein sequences are folded into a single record with the most common DNA and genes. The sample includes hundreds of thousands of distinct CDR3 sequences, with approximately 39% observed a single time. Around 3% of the sample is taken by the ten largest. Sequencing was carried out using peripheral blood. The receptor source for this set is an adult man with Graves' ophthalmopathy.

Notes on this clonotype: A much larger clone is a single base away; this may be a read error. The conserved phenylalanine or tryptophan normally closing the CDR3 is absent here, so this likely arose from a read error. The rearrangement uses TRBV5-1 and TRBJ2-5; D possibly corresponds to TRBD2 (6 bases). Germline lookup yields CDR1 SGHRS and CDR2 YFSETQ. The CDR3 is 14 amino acids. Trimming took 4 bases from V and 4 from J, leaving 14 bases between them. In DNA form, the CDR3 reads TGCGCCAGCAGCGTGGGGGGACTCCGAGAGACCCAGTACGTC. Encoded protein: CASSVGGLRETQYV.

As to this clonotype: This may be a read error, as it is one base from a much larger clone. CDR3 nucleotides: TGCAGTGCTAGAGATAGGACAGACTACGAGCAGTACTTC. Protein sequence: CSARDRTDYEQYF. This sequence joins TRBV20-1 and TRBJ2-7; D might be TRBD1 (6 bases). Germline V gene lookup returns CDR1 DFQATT and CDR2 SNEGSKA (reference sequence). Trimming took 0 bases from V and 3 from J, leaving 9 bases between them. The CDR3 contains 13 residues.

The table lists this clonotype with many counts. V usage is TRBV11-2 and J usage is TRBJ2-7; 7 bases are a match to TRBD1. This CDR3 contains 15 residues. The germline V gene encodes CDR1 SGHAT and CDR2 FQNNGV. With V trimmed by 5 bases and J by 1 base, 8 bases remained unmatched. CDR3 nucleotides: TGTGCCAGCAGCCGGGGACAGCTGTCGTCCTACGAGCAGTACTTC. Protein product: CASSRGQLSSYEQYF.

The V call is TRBV9, the J call TRBJ1-1, with 12 positions matching TRBD1. The CDR3 has 19 residues. Germline values: CDR1 SGDLS, CDR2 YYNGEE. The trim removed 5 bases at V and 4 bases at J, leaving 18 bases unmatched. CDR3 DNA: TGTGCCAGCAGTTACTTGGGGGGGACAGGGGGCCCTGGGGCCACTGAAGCTTTCTTT. This codes for CASSYLGGTGGPGATEAFF.

This clonotype was recorded many times. The rearrangement uses TRBV5-1 and TRBJ2-7, with D perhaps being TRBD1 or TRBD2 (5 bases each). CDR3 length: 14 amino acids. V gave up 4 bases and J gave up 6 bases, with 17 bases separating them. In germline, CDR1 is SGHRS, CDR2 YFSETQ. Here the CDR3 DNA reads TGCGCCAGCAGCCTGACCCTCGACAGCGGCGAGCAGTACTTC. Protein product: CASSLTLDSGEQYF.

In this sample, this clonotype turned up a few times. A much more abundant neighbour one base away suggests this may be a read error. This is likely a read error, given that the CDR3 carries no conserved phenylalanine or tryptophan at its end. The rearrangement joins TRBV19 to TRBJ2-7; D is unresolved. From germline, CDR1 is LNHDA and CDR2 SQIVND (reference sequence). The V gene lost 6 bases and the J gene lost 7 bases, with 4 bases spanning the gap. The CDR3 runs to 9 residues. The CDR3 DNA reads TGTGCCAGTAGGCCGGAGCAGTACCTC. Residues: CASRPEQYL.

Worth noting for this clonotype: The germline gene is not matched at one end of the junction; a read error may be the cause. The V gene is TRBV12-5, the J gene TRBJ1-1; unclear D gene. The CDR3 is 13 amino acids. Germline loops: CDR1 LGHNT, CDR2 FRNRAP. In DNA, the CDR3 is TGTGCTAGTGGTTACGACGGGAACACTGAAGCCTTCTTT. The encoded protein is CASGYDGNTEAFF.

Concerning this clonotype itself: A much larger clone sits a single nucleotide away, making a read error possible. The V call is TRBV13, the J call TRBJ2-5; D gene uncertain. Germline values: CDR1 PRHDT, CDR2 FYEKMQ (reference sequence). The CDR3 is 14 amino acids. The V and J ends lost 4 bases and 7 bases respectively, with 16 bases between them. CDR3 sequence (DNA): TGTGCCAGCAGCTCCCGGACCCTTTCTGGGACCCAGTACTTC. It codes for CASSSRTLSGTQYF.

This clonotype has more than one count but fewer than ten. The chain carries TRBV25-1 and TRBJ1-2, with TRBD1 identical over 7 bases. CDR1 MGHDK and CDR2 SYGVNS come from the germline V gene. The CDR3 is 16 amino acids. V gave up 8 bases and J gave up 3 bases; unmatched junction bases: 15. CDR3 coding DNA: TGTGCCAGCTCACCACCCCTGGACAGGACGGACTATGGCTACACCTTC. Protein: CASSPPLDRTDYGYTF.

To note about this clonotype: This clone may be a read error of a much larger clone one base away. CDR3 loop: CASRPGTGNYEQYF. The CDR3 DNA is TGTGCCAGCAGACCCGGGACAGGGAACTACGAGCAGTACTTC. The genes are TRBV6-5 and TRBJ2-7; 9 nucleotides line up with TRBD1. The CDR3 covers 14 residues. Germline lookup yields CDR1 MNHEY and CDR2 SVGAGI. J was trimmed by 3 bases and V by 6 bases; bases with no gene match: 6.

This rearrangement joins TRBV5-1 to TRBJ2-2; D might be TRBD2 (6 bases). Germline assignment: CDR1 SGHRS and CDR2 YFSETQ. CDR3 size: 15 residues. V dropped 4 bases and J dropped 6 bases, with 16 bases sitting between them. CDR3 nucleotides: TGCGCCAGCAGCACGGAGGGCCGAAACGCCGGGGAGCTGTTTTTT. It translates to CASSTEGRNAGELFF.

Ten or more counts support this clonotype. The rearrangement links TRBV7-3 to TRBJ2-7; 9 nucleotides match TRBD1. The J segment lost 0 bases and the V segment lost 5 bases, leaving 11 bases of the junction unmatched. Germline lookup yields CDR1 SGHTA and CDR2 FQGTGA. The CDR3 loop spans 17 amino acids. CDR3 sequence: CASSPPDGQGHSYEQYF. The CDR3 bases are TGTGCCAGCAGCCCCCCAGACGGACAGGGGCACTCCTACGAGCAGTACTTC.

Note on this clonotype: One junction end does not reproduce the germline sequence, and a read error may be involved. The chain joins TRBV29-1 to TRBJ1-2, with 8 bases that match TRBD1. This CDR3 spans 13 amino acids. CDR1 SQVTM and CDR2 ANQGSEA come from the germline V gene. CDR3 sequence: CAWGYRGNYGYTF. The DNA of the CDR3 is TGTGCCTGGGGGTACAGGGGGAACTATGGCTACACCTTC. The full variable domain, with the rest looked up from reference TRBV29-1 and TRBJ1-2, is SAVISQKPSRDICQRGTSLTIQCQVDSQVTMMFWYRQQPGQSLTLIATANQGSEATYESGFVIDKFPISRPNLTFSTLTVSNMSPEDSSIYLCAWGYRGNYGYTFGSGTRLTVV.

This clonotype showed up just a few times. V is TRBV12-3 or TRBV12-4 and J is TRBJ2-2; D is unresolved. The length of the CDR3 is 13 residues. The CDR3 region is CASGSENTGELFF. In nucleotides, the CDR3 is TGTGCTAGTGGCTCCGAGAACACCGGGGAGCTGTTTTTT.

This sequence joins TRBV12-3 or TRBV12-4 and TRBJ2-4; 10 bases map to TRBD1. This CDR3 has 14 amino acids. V shed 5 bases, J shed 8 bases, and the junction held 6 bases outside the gene matches. This CDR3 is CASSLTGGGDIQYF. CDR3 in DNA: TGTGCCAGCAGTCTGACAGGGGGCGGAGACATTCAGTACTTC.

In this sample, this clonotype turned up a few times. The chain has TRBV4-1 and TRBJ2-2; D perhaps matches TRBD1 (6 bases). This CDR3 comprises 14 residues. V dropped 1 base and J dropped 4 bases, with 7 bases sitting between them. The germline gives CDR1 MGHRA, CDR2 YSYEKL. DNA for the CDR3: TGCGCCAGCAGCCAAGGAGGGGGCACCGGGGAGCTGTTTTTT. It codes for CASSQGGGTGELFF.

The chain has TRBV10-3 and TRBJ2-5; 11 bases map to TRBD2. Germline trimming cut 6 bases from V and 5 bases from J; bases unmatched to any gene: 8. This CDR3 region has 15 residues. From germline, CDR1 is ENHRY and CDR2 SYGVKD. CDR3 nucleotide sequence: TGTGCCATCAGGACTAGCGGGGACACCGGGGAGACCCAGTACTTC. It encodes CAIRTSGDTGETQYF.

At least ten counts were recorded for this clonotype. This chain uses TRBV19 with TRBJ2-5, with D maybe TRBD2 (7 bases). The CDR3 is made up of 15 amino acids. Germline V gene data show CDR1 as LNHDA and CDR2 as SQIVND (reference sequence). Trimming removed 4 bases from V and 9 bases from J, with 21 bases in between. For the CDR3, the DNA is TGTGCCAGTAGTAGCGGGGGCCTACTTCCCGTAGCCCAGTACTTC. Translated, it gives CASSSGGLLPVAQYF.

The chain has TRBV29-1 and TRBJ1-4; D is undetermined. There are 14 residues in the CDR3. Germline CDR1 and CDR2: SQVTM and ANQGSEA. The V end lost 3 bases, the J end lost 6 bases, and 14 bases lay between the germline ends. The CDR3 loop is CSVDRSGVDEKLFF. The CDR3 DNA is TGCAGCGTTGACAGGTCAGGAGTGGATGAAAAACTGTTTTTT.